This record looks at one T cell receptor beta chain sequence and its context. The antigen remains undetermined. Germline V CDR1 and CDR2: DFQATT, SNEGSKA (reference sequence). This CDR3 region has 14 residues. With V trimmed by 2 bases and J by 5 bases, 3 bases remained unmatched. This entry comes from a study of T cells in Graves' hyperthyroidism and ophthalmopathy. Notes on the study in general: Ophthalmopathy could be told apart from stable hyperthyroidism with a 13 V-J model.

Patients were excluded for uncontrolled infection, other autoimmune disease, pregnancy or lactation. TCR beta CDR3 regions were amplified from RNA transcripts. HTBI primers were the set used in a first-round RT-PCR of the TCR CDR3. TCRdb fed the multiplex PCR reads into MiXCR, producing one record per CDR3 protein. The profile shows fewer than 650,000 distinct CDR3 sequences, 40% to 55% of them singletons. The sequence was obtained from an adult woman with Graves' disease, either hyperthyroidism or ophthalmopathy (not recorded which). The chain has TRBV20-1 and TRBJ1-6, with 7 bases fitting TRBD1. The specimen was peripheral blood or thyroid tissue (not recorded which). The CDR3 nucleotides are TGCAGTGCTAGAAGGGGGCCCGATAATTCACCCCTCCACTTT. Translation: CSARRGPDNSPLHF.